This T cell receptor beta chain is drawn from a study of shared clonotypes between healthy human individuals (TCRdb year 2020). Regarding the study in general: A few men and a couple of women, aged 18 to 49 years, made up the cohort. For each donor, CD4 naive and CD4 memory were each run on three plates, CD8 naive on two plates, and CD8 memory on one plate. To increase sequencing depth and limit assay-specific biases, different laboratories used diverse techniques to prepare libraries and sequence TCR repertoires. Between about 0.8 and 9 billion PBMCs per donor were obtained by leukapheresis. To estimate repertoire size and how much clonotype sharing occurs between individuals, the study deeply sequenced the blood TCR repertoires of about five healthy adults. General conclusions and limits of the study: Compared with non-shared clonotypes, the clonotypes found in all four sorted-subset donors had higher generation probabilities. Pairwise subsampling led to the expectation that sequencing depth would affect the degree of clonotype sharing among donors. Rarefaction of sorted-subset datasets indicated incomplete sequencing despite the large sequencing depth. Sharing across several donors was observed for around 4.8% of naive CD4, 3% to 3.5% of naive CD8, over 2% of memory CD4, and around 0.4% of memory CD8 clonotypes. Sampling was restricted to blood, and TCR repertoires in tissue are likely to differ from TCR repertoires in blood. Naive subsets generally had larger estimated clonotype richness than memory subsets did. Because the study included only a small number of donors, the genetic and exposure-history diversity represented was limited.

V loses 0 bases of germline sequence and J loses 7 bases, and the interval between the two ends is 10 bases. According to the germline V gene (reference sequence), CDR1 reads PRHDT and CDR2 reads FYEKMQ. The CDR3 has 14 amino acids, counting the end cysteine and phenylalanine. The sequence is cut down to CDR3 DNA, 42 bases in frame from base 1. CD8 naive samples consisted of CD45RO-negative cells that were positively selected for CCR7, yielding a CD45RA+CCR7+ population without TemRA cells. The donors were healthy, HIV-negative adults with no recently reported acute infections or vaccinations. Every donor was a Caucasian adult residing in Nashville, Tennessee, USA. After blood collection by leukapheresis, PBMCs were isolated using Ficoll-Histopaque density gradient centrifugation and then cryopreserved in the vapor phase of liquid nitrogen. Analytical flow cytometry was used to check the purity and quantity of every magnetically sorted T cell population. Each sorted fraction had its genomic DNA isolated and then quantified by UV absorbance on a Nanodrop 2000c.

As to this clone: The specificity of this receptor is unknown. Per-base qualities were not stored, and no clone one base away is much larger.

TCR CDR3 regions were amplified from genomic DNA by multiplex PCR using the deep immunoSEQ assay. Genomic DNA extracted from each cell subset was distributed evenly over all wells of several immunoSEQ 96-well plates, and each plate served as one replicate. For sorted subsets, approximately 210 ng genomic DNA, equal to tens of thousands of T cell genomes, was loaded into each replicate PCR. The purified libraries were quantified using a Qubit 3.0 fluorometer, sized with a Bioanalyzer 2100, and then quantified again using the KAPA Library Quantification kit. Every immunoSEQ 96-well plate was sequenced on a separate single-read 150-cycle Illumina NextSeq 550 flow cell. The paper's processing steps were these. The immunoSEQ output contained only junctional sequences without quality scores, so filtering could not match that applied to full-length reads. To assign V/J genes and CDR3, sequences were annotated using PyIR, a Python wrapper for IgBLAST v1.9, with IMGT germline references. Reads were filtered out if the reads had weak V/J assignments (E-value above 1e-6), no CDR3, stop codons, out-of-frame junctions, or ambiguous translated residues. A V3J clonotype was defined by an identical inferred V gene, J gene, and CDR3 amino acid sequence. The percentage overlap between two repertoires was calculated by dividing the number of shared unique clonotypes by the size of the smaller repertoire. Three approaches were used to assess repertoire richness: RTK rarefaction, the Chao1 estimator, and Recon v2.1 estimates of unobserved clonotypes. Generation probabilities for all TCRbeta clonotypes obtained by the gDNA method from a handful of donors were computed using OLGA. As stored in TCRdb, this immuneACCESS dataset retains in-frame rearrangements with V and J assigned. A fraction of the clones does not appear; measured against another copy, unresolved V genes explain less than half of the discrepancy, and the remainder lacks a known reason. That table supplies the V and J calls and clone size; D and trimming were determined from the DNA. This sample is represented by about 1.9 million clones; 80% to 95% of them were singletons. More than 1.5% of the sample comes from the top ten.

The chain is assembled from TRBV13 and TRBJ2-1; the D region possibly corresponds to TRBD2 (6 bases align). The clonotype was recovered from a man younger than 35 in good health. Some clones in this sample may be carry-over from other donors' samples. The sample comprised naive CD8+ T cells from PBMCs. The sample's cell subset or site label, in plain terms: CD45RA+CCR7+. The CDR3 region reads CASSLGRRENEQFF. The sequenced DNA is TGTGCCAGCAGCTTAGGCAGGAGGGAGAATGAGCAGTTCTTC. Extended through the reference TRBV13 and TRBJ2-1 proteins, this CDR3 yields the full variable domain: AAGVIQSPRHLIKEKRETATLKCYPIPRHDTVYWYQQGPGQDPQFLISFYEKMQSDKGSIPDRFSAQQFSDYHSELNMSSLELGDSALYFCASSLGRRENEQFFGPGTRLTVL.